This T cell receptor beta chain was identified during a study of T cells in Graves' hyperthyroidism and ophthalmopathy. The V and J ends lost 5 bases and 2 bases respectively, with 14 bases between them. CDR1 SGHRS and CDR2 YFSETQ come from the germline V gene. This CDR3 is 16 amino acids long. Amplification of TCR beta CDR3 regions used RNA as the template. TCR CDR3 underwent first-round RT-PCR with the HTBI primer set. A single record per CDR3 protein comes from TCRdb applying MiXCR to the multiplex PCR reads. The sample shows roughly 550,000 distinct CDR3 sequences, roughly 15% of them seen only once. Ophthalmopathy in the patients scored at least 3 on Clinical Activity Score and at least 4 on NOSPECS grade, lasting under 3 months. Exclusion of patients followed from uncontrolled infection, other autoimmune disease, pregnancy or lactation. Orbital computed tomography, thyroid ultrasound, serum thyroxine and TRAb, and clinical symptoms together informed the diagnoses.

This clonotype was detected ten times or more. The chain links TRBV5-1 to TRBJ2-6; maybe TRBD2 (6 bases). The source is a young woman with Graves' ophthalmopathy. The sample was blood. The CDR3 DNA is TGCGCCAGCAGGGCGGAGGGGTTAACTGGGGCCAACGTCCTGACTTTC. Translation: CASRAEGLTGANVLTF.